The rows below give T cell receptor beta chains drawn from one sample of a study of sequential checkpoint blockade in melanoma. The table came from immunoSEQ multiplex PCR; TCRdb's copy has only in-frame clones and leaves some out. The table shows 15,000 to 25,000 clones, with approximately 85% occurring only once. Here the sequenced sample was CD8+ T cells sorted from blood (inferred from file names), taken from a patient given nivolumab and ipilimumab in sequence. These receptors came from a human donor with melanoma. Each CDR3 is given with its conserved first and last residue. The D gene is left open where the match is weak. The size of a clone is reported for some rows only, either as once, few or many, or as a class for expanded clones.

J gene	clone size	D gene	V gene	CDR3 protein	CDR3 DNA
TRBJ2-2	NA	NA	TRBV5-1	CASSLLEMMLPGELFF	TGCGCCAGCAGCTTATTAGAAATGATGCTTCCCGGGGAGCTGTTTTTT
TRBJ2-7	NA	TRBD1	TRBV19	CASSIGDRGLYEQYF	TGTGCCAGTAGTATCGGTGACAGGGGGCTTTACGAGCAGTACTTC
TRBJ2-7	NA	TRBD1	TRBV9	CASSVGQGDEQYF	TGTGCCAGCAGCGTAGGACAGGGGGACGAGCAGTACTTC
TRBJ2-7	NA	NA	TRBV6-5	CAIQKIFSYEQYF	TGTGCCATTCAGAAGATATTCTCCTACGAGCAGTACTTC
TRBJ2-3	NA	TRBD1	TRBV28	CASSPTLKGALGDTQYF	TGTGCCAGCAGCCCTACCCTCAAGGGGGCGCTGGGGGATACGCAGTATTTT
TRBJ2-7	few	TRBD2	TRBV10-2	CASSTSGTHPYEQYF	TGCGCCAGCAGTACCAGCGGGACCCATCCCTACGAGCAGTACTTC
TRBJ1-1	NA	NA	TRBV5-6	CASSLQGVTEAFF	TGTGCCAGCAGCTTACAGGGTGTCACTGAAGCTTTCTTT
TRBJ2-7	NA	NA	TRBV6-4	CASSDSAGWLYEQYF	TGTGCCAGCAGTGACTCGGCAGGATGGCTCTACGAGCAGTACTTC
TRBJ2-7	once	NA	TRBV6-6	CASSLAGTGWYEQYF	TGTGCCAGCAGTTTAGCCGGGACTGGATGGTACGAGCAGTACTTC
TRBJ1-2	NA	TRBD1	TRBV11-2	CASSLEGQLNYGYTF	TGTGCCAGCAGCTTAGAGGGACAGCTAAACTATGGCTACACCTTC
TRBJ2-1	NA	TRBD1	TRBV6-6	CASRGRDRHRDSEQFF	TGTGCCAGCAGAGGCAGGGACAGGCATAGAGATAGTGAGCAGTTCTTC